Below, 4 T cell receptor beta chains from the same sample are listed, as sequenced in a study of shared clonotypes between healthy human individuals. Repertoires were generated with immunoSEQ multiplex PCR, while TCRdb's copy carries only in-frame clones and drops some. The top ten clones hold under 25% of a sample with approximately 120,000 clones, under 70% of them seen once. Sequenced material: memory CD8+ T cells sorted from blood. Subset here: CD45RO+ cells pooled with CCR7-negative TemRA cells. The receptor set was obtained from a woman aged 25 to 39 in good health.

The chain uses TRBV28 and TRBJ2-7, with D hard to call. V lost 6 bases, J lost 3 bases, and 21 bases lay in between. This CDR3 contains 16 residues. The germline gives CDR1 MDHEN, CDR2 SYDVKM. As DNA, the CDR3 is TGTGCCAGCAGCCCCCCCATGCCAGGATTAAACTACGAGCAGTACTTC. It specifies CASSPPMPGLNYEQYF.

The rearrangement uses TRBV7-8 and TRBJ1-5; TRBD1 is a possible D gene (6 bases). The V end was cut by 1 base, the J end by 7 bases, with 14 bases between. This CDR3 spans 15 amino acids. Germline loops: CDR1 SGHVS, CDR2 FQNEAQ. CDR3 DNA sequence: TGTGCCAGCAGCTTAGGAAGGGGGTTGGGACAGCCCCAGCATTTT. It is translated as CASSLGRGLGQPQHF.

In its sample, this clone was seen a few times. This chain joins TRBV7-6 and TRBJ2-7; 10 nucleotides line up with TRBD2. The CDR3 totals 15 residues. The V segment lost 5 bases and the J segment 6 bases; nucleotides outside the gene matches: 10. In germline, CDR1 is SGHVS, CDR2 FNYEAQ. The CDR3 loop reads CASSPVGTSVAEQYF. For the CDR3, the DNA is TGTGCCAGCAGCCCAGTCGGGACTAGCGTGGCCGAGCAGTACTTC.

The V gene is TRBV25-1, the J gene TRBJ2-5, with a possible D match to TRBD2 (5 bases). Germline V lookup: CDR1 MGHDK, CDR2 SYGVNS. With 7 bases removed from V and 1 base from J, the gap between germline ends came to 19 bases. The CDR3 is made up of 16 amino acids. The CDR3 here is CASTGTRHQLQETQYF. In DNA, the CDR3 is TGTGCCAGCACGGGAACCCGACACCAACTCCAAGAGACCCAGTACTTC.